This paragraph reports one TCR beta chain. This CDR3 contains 18 residues. Germline values: CDR1 LNHDA, CDR2 SQIVND (reference sequence). V gave up 9 bases and J gave up 0 bases, with 24 bases separating them. Both TRBC1 and TRBC2 were covered by a beta constant-region primer of two equimolar oligonucleotides. TCRdb recomputed calls from the UMI-ligation and nested PCR reads with MiXCR, one row per CDR3 protein. The data contain 130,000 to 150,000 distinct CDR3 sequences, around 15% of them seen just once; the ten biggest clones take up approximately 0.13%. The data are from a study of naive and memory T cell subsets. CD4 T cells were positively selected, then CD8 T cells from the CD4-negative fraction.

This sequence originates from a human donor in good health. The chain employs TRBV19 and TRBJ1-3; D unclear. Sequences were obtained from naive CD4+ T cells from blood. The CDR3 loop reads CASTSISPGLSSGNTIYF. The CDR3 bases are TGTGCCAGCACCAGCATTTCCCCCGGGTTAAGCTCTGGAAACACCATATATTTT.